Shown below are 17 T cell receptor beta chains from a single sample sequenced in a study of cytomegalovirus exposure and HLA in healthy donors. Only in-frame clones appear in the TCRdb table, and some are missing; sequencing was by immunoSEQ multiplex PCR. The sample has roughly 100,000 clones; 85% to 90% are singletons. The source material was PBMCs. The origin of the receptors is a woman between 18 and 29 years old in good health and CMV-seropositive.

The chain recombines TRBV7-2 with TRBJ1-5; D is ambiguous. CDR3 length equals 16 residues. Looked up from germline, CDR1 is SGHTA and CDR2 is FQGNSA. Trimming removed 1 base from V and 2 bases from J, with 12 bases in between. The CDR3 DNA reads TGTGCCAGCAGCTTAGAATTGTCCGGGGGCAATCAGCCCCAGCATTTT. This translates into CASSLELSGGNQPQHF.

This clone is a singleton in its sample. The chain joins TRBV5-6 to TRBJ2-7, with 7 bases that match TRBD2. Unmatched junction bases numbered 19, after V lost 7 bases and J lost 6 bases. Germline V gives CDR1 SGHDT, CDR2 YYEEEE. CDR3 length: 16 amino acids. The CDR3 is CASYFSAGVGSSEQYF. CDR3 DNA: TGTGCCAGCTATTTTAGTGCGGGAGTTGGTTCGAGCGAGCAGTACTTC.

J is TRBJ1-2 and V is TRBV5-1; D not resolved. The CDR3 is made up of 13 amino acids. Trimming took 6 bases from V and 6 from J, leaving 15 bases between them. CDR1 is SGHRS, CDR2 YFSETQ, per germline. The CDR3 is CASKLHPENGYTF. CDR3 sequence (DNA): TGCGCCAGCAAGTTGCATCCAGAAAATGGCTACACCTTC.

The sample holds one count of this clone. The chain employs TRBV7-9 and TRBJ2-3; possible D gene TRBD1, 6 bases. V lost 2 bases to trimming and J lost 6 bases, with 18 bases between them. Germline V CDR1 and CDR2: SEHNR, FQNEAQ (reference sequence). The CDR3 has 16 residues. In DNA form, the CDR3 reads TGTGCCAGCAGCTTATTACTAGGCGTTAGGGGGGATACGCAGTATTTT. It specifies CASSLLLGVRGDTQYF.

V usage is TRBV6-5 and J usage is TRBJ1-1; D remains ambiguous. Looked up from germline, CDR1 is MNHEY and CDR2 is SVGAGI. This CDR3 comprises 12 residues. V lost 5 bases, J lost 6 bases, and 10 bases lay in between. As DNA, the CDR3 is TGTGCCAGCAGTCGCCCGGGAGCTGAAGCTTTCTTT. It is translated as CASSRPGAEAFF.

The chain couples TRBV29-1 to TRBJ2-3, with a weak D call TRBD2 (6 bases). V lost 8 bases and J 3 bases, leaving 15 bases between the germline ends. Looked up from germline, CDR1 is SQVTM and CDR2 is ANQGSEA. The CDR3 has 13 amino acids. This chain's CDR3 is CSPRLRGTDTQYF. The CDR3, as DNA: TGCAGCCCCCGACTCCGGGGGACAGATACGCAGTATTTT.

This clone was seen a single time. V is TRBV4-1 and J is TRBJ2-4; D perhaps matches TRBD2 (7 bases). The CDR3 sequence is 11 residues long. With 4 bases removed from V and 12 bases from J, the gap between germline ends came to 10 bases. Germline CDR1 is MGHRA and CDR2 is YSYEKL. The CDR3 DNA reads TGCGCCAGCAGCCTAGGGGGGGATCAGTACTTC. It encodes CASSLGGDQYF.

This clone was counted between two and nine times. The rearrangement joins TRBV5-1 to TRBJ1-1; no clear D. V was trimmed by 0 bases and J by 4 bases, leaving 7 bases between them. CDR1 and CDR2 (germline): SGHRS, YFSETQ. The CDR3 extends over 13 amino acids. The CDR3 loop is CASSLEEGTEAFF. CDR3 sequence (DNA): TGCGCCAGCAGCTTGGAGGAGGGCACTGAAGCTTTCTTT.

As DNA, the CDR3 is TGTGCCATCAGTGAGTTGGAGAATCAGCCCCAGCATTTT. It codes for CAISELENQPQHF. The chain carries TRBV10-3 and TRBJ1-5; D is unclear. The CDR3 has 13 amino acids. The V gene lost 1 base and the J gene lost 4 bases, with 5 bases spanning the gap. Germline CDR1 is ENHRY and CDR2 is SYGVKD.

The genes are TRBV19 and TRBJ2-1; 11 bases align to TRBD2. Germline CDR1 reads LNHDA; CDR2 reads SQIVND (reference sequence). The length of the CDR3 is 17 residues. V lost 5 bases to trimming and J lost 8 bases; unmatched junction nucleotides: 14. CDR3 residues: CASSPQRLAGWWDEQFF. The CDR3 bases are TGTGCCAGTAGTCCACAAAGACTAGCGGGATGGTGGGATGAGCAGTTCTTC.

The chain links TRBV9 to TRBJ2-5, with 7 positions matching TRBD1. CDR1 is SGDLS, CDR2 YYNGEE, per germline. The J segment lost 3 bases and the V segment lost 3 bases, leaving 2 bases of the junction unmatched. This CDR3 contains 13 residues. The CDR3 region is CASSDGTEETQYF. CDR3 nucleotides: TGTGCCAGCAGCGACGGGACAGAAGAGACCCAGTACTTC.

The chain uses TRBV6-6 and TRBJ2-6; TRBD1 might be the D (6 bases). The CDR3 length is 16 residues. Germline V CDR1 and CDR2: MNHNY, SVGAGI (reference sequence). The V end was cut by 7 bases, the J end by 1 base, with 14 bases between. The CDR3 coding sequence is TGTGCCAGCAATTTAAGGGGGTTATCTGGGGCCAACGTCCTGACTTTC. Protein sequence: CASNLRGLSGANVLTF.

The J gene is TRBJ1-2, the V gene TRBV5-1; D is unresolved. With 4 bases removed from V and 2 bases from J, the gap between germline ends came to 15 bases. The CDR3 is 15 amino acids. Per germline, CDR1 SGHRS and CDR2 YFSETQ. This CDR3 is CASSPNPGGNYGYTF. The CDR3 DNA is TGCGCCAGCAGCCCCAACCCGGGTGGAAACTATGGCTACACCTTC.

The rearrangement uses TRBV27 and TRBJ2-7; tentative D call: TRBD2 (5 bases). Trimming shortened V by 2 bases and J by 5 bases, and 16 bases separated the two germline ends. Per the germline V gene, CDR1 is MNHEY and CDR2 is SMNVEV (reference sequence). The length of the CDR3 is 15 residues. The CDR3 sequence: CASSLGYAPGNEQYF. DNA for the CDR3: TGTGCCAGCAGTTTAGGGTACGCCCCGGGAAACGAGCAGTACTTC.

The CDR3: CASDFIPGQGRTEAFF. The CDR3 DNA reads as TGTGCCAGCGATTTTATTCCGGGACAGGGTCGAACTGAAGCTTTCTTT. This rearrangement joins TRBV11-2 to TRBJ1-1, with 9 bases identical to TRBD1. The CDR3 spans 16 residues. J gave up 5 bases and V 8 bases, and 15 bases lay outside the gene matches. Germline CDR1 is SGHAT and CDR2 is FQNNGV.

This clone was picked up a small number of times. The rearrangement joins TRBV5-1 to TRBJ1-6; no reliable D call. The CDR3 loop spans 14 amino acids. V lost 3 bases, J lost 10 bases, and 14 bases lay in between. The germline CDR1 and CDR2 sequences are SGHRS and YFSETQ. The CDR3 protein is CASSSGSIGSPLHF. The CDR3 DNA sequence: TGCGCCAGCAGCTCGGGGAGCATAGGATCACCCCTCCACTTT. Full variable domain (remainder filled in from reference TRBV5-1 and TRBJ1-6): KAGVTQTPRYLIKTRGQQVTLSCSPISGHRSVSWYQQTPGQGLQFLFEYFSETQRNKGNFPGRFSGRQFSNSRSEMNVSTLELGDSALYLCASSSGSIGSPLHFGNGTRLTVT.

The V call is TRBV6-6, the J call TRBJ1-1; weak D call: TRBD1 (6 bases). With 5 bases removed from V and 6 bases from J, the gap between germline ends came to 13 bases. The CDR3 totals 13 residues. Looked up from germline, CDR1 is MNHNY and CDR2 is SVGAGI (reference sequence). The CDR3 region has the DNA TGTGCCAGCAGTCCCGGACAGACCCCTGAAGCTTTCTTT. It codes for CASSPGQTPEAFF.